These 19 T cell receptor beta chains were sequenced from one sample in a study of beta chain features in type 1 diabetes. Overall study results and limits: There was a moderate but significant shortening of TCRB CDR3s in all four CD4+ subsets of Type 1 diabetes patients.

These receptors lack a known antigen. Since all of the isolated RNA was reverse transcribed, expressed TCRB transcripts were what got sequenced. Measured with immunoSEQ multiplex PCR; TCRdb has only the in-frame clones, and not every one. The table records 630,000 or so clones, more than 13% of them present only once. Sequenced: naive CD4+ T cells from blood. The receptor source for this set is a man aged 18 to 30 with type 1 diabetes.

CDR3 sequence (DNA): TGCGCCAGCAGCTCAGCGGGACAGCTTGGCGAGCAGTACTTC. This sequence encodes CASSSAGQLGEQYF. The chain recombines TRBV5-1 with TRBJ2-7; either TRBD1 or TRBD2 may supply D (7 bases each). Germline CDR1 reads SGHRS; CDR2 reads YFSETQ. V was shortened by 3 bases and J by 6 bases, with 16 bases between the two germline ends. The CDR3 is made up of 14 amino acids.

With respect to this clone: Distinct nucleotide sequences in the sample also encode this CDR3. The CDR3 DNA reads as TGTGCCAGCAGCGTTAGGTCTAGCACAGATACGCAGTATTTT. Its translation is CASSVRSSTDTQYF. The gene calls are TRBV9 and TRBJ2-3; D call uncertain. Germline V gene data show CDR1 as SGDLS and CDR2 as YYNGEE. There are 14 residues in the CDR3. The V end lost 2 bases, the J end lost 0 bases, and 7 bases lay between the germline ends.

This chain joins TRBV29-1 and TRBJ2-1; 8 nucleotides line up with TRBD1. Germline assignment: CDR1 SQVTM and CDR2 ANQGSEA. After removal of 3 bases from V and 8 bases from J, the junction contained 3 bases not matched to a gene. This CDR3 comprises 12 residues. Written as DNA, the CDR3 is TGCAGCGTTGACAGGGGGCTCGATGAGCAGTTCTTC. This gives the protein CSVDRGLDEQFF.

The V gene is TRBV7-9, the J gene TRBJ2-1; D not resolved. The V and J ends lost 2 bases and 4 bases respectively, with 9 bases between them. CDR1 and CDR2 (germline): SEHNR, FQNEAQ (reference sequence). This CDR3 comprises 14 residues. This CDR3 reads CASSLNSQYNEQFF. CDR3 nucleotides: TGTGCCAGCAGCTTAAATTCGCAATACAATGAGCAGTTCTTC.

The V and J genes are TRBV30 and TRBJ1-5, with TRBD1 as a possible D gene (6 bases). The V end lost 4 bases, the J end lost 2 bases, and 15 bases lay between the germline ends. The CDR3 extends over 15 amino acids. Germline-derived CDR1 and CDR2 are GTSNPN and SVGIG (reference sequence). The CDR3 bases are TGTGCCTGGACTGCACAGGGTTCGGGCAATCAGCCCCAGCATTTT. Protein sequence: CAWTAQGSGNQPQHF. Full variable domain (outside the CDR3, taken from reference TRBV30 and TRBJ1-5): SQTIHQWPATLVQPVGSPLSLECTVEGTSNPNLYWYRQAAGRGLQLLFYSVGIGQISSEVPQNLSASRPQDRQFILSSKKLLLSDSGFYLCAWTAQGSGNQPQHFGDGTRLSIL.

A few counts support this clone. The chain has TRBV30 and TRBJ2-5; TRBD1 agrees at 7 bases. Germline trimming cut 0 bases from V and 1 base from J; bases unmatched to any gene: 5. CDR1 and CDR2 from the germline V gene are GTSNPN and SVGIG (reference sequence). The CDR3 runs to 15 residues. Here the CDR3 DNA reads TGTGCCTGGAGTGTAGCAGGGGGAAGCCAAGAGACCCAGTACTTC. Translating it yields CAWSVAGGSQETQYF.

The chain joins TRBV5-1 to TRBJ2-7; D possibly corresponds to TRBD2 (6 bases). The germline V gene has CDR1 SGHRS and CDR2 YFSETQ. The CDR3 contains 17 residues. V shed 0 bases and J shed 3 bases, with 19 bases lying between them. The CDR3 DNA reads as TGCGCCAGCAGCTTGGCCCCGACGGGAGCCAACCTCTACGAGCAGTACTTC. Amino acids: CASSLAPTGANLYEQYF.

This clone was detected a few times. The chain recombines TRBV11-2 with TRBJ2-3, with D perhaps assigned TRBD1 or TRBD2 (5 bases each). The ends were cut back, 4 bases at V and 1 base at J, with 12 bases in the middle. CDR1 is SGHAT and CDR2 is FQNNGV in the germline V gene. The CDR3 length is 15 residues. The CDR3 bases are TGTGCCAGCAGCTCACGCCGGGACCGCACAGATACGCAGTATTTT. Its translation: CASSSRRDRTDTQYF.

The CDR3: CASSRTGTGNLGNQPQHF. CDR3 coding DNA: TGTGCCAGCAGCCGTACCGGGACAGGGAATTTGGGTAATCAGCCCCAGCATTTT. The V call is TRBV5-4, the J call TRBJ1-5, with 9 bases that match TRBD1. After removal of 4 bases from V and 4 bases from J, the junction contained 15 bases not matched to a gene. CDR3 length: 18 amino acids. Germline-derived CDR1 and CDR2 are SGHNT and YYREEE (reference sequence).

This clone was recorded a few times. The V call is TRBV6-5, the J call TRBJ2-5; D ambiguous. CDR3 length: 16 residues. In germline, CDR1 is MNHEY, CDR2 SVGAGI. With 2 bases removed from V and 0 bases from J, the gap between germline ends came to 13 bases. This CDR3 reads CASSYRPVGYQETQYF. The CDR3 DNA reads TGTGCCAGCAGTTACCGCCCAGTGGGGTACCAAGAGACCCAGTACTTC.

CDR3 amino acids: CAWKPRGGGEKLFF. The CDR3 bases are TGTGCCTGGAAACCTCGAGGGGGCGGTGAAAAACTGTTTTTT. The gene calls are TRBV30 and TRBJ1-4, with 7 bases matching TRBD1. Per germline, CDR1 GTSNPN and CDR2 SVGIG (reference sequence). V trimming: 4 bases; J trimming: 7 bases; junction bases outside the gene matches: 9. This CDR3 comprises 14 residues.

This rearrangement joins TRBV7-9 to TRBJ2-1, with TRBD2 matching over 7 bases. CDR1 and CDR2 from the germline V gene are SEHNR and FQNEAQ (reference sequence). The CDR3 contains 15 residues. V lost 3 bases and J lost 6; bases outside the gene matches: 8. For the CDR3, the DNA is TGTGCCAGCAGCTTGGGGAGGGTAAGGGCCAATGAGCAGTTCTTC. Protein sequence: CASSLGRVRANEQFF.

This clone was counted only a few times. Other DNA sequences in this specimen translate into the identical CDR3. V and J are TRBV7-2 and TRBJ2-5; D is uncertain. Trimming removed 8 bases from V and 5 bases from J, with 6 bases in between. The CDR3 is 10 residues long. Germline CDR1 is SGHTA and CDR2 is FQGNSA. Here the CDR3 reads CASGLETQYF. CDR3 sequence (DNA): TGTGCCAGCGGCCTGGAGACCCAGTACTTC.

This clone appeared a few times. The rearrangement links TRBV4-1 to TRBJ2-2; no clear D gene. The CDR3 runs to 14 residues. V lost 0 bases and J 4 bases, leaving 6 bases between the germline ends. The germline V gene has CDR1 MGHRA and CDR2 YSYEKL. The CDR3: CASSQDGFTGELFF. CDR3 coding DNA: TGCGCCAGCAGCCAAGATGGGTTCACCGGGGAGCTGTTTTTT.

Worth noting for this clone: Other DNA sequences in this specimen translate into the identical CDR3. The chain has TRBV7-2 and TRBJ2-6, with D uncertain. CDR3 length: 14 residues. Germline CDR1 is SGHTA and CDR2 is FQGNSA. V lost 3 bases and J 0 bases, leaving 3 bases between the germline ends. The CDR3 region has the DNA TGTGCCAGCAGCTTGGGCTCTGGGGCCAACGTCCTGACTTTC. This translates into CASSLGSGANVLTF.

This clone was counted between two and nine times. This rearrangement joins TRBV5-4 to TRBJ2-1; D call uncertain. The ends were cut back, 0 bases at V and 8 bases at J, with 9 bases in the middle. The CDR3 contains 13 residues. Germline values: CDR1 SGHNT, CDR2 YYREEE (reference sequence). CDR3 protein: CASSLAVVHEQFF. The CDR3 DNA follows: TGTGCCAGCAGCTTGGCGGTAGTTCATGAGCAGTTCTTC. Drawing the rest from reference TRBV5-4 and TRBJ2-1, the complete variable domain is ETGVTQSPTHLIKTRGQQVTLRCSSQSGHNTVSWYQQALGQGPQFIFQYYREEENGRGNFPPRFSGLQFPNYSSELNVNALELDDSALYLCASSLAVVHEQFFGPGTRLTVL.

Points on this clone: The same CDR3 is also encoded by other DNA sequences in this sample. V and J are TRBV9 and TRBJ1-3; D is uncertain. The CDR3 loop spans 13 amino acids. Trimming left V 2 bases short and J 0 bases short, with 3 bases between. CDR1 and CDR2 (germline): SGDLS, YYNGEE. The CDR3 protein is CASSVLSGNTIYF. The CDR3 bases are TGTGCCAGCAGCGTGCTCTCTGGAAACACCATATATTTT.

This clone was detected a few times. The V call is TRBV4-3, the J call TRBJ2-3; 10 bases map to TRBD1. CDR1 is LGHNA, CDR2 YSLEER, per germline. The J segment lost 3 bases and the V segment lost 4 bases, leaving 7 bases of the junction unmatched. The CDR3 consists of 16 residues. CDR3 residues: CASSRRGQGVTDTQYF. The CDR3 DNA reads TGCGCCAGCAGCCGGAGAGGACAGGGGGTGACAGATACGCAGTATTTT.

The chain's CDR3 is CASSLRQGSYNEQFF. The CDR3 DNA follows: TGTGCCAGCAGCCTAAGACAGGGTTCCTACAATGAGCAGTTCTTC. The J gene is TRBJ2-1, the V gene TRBV7-9; 7 nucleotides agree with TRBD1. The CDR3 runs 15 residues. Germline V gene sequence: CDR1 SEHNR, CDR2 FQNEAQ (reference sequence). V gave up 5 bases and J gave up 1 base; unmatched junction bases: 5. The whole variable domain, remainder taken from reference TRBV7-9 and TRBJ2-1, is DTGVSQNPRHKITKRGQNVTFRCDPISEHNRLYWYRQTLGQGPEFLTYFQNEAQLEKSRLLSDRFSAERPKGSFSTLEIQRTEQGDSAMYLCASSLRQGSYNEQFFGPGTRLTVL.